This TCR beta chain was captured by sequencing in a study of CD8 T cells in ankylosing spondylitis. This clonotype occurred a few times. Its antigen remains unidentified. Whole-study results and caveats: Apparently characteristic of ankylosing spondylitis blood was a TCR beta motif (about eight highly homologous variants).

Researchers built TCR beta libraries using quantitative 5'-RACE with molecular barcodes. Each CDR3 protein is one row after TCRdb ran MiXCR on the 5' RACE reads. This table has 350,000 to 550,000 distinct CDR3 sequences, roughly 26% appearing once. The length of the CDR3 is 15 residues. V gave up 2 bases and J gave up 5 bases; unmatched junction bases: 7. Germline V gene lookup returns CDR1 SEHNR and CDR2 FQNEAQ (reference sequence). The sample taken for sequencing was blood, either unsorted or a sorted T cell fraction (not recorded which). The chain is built from TRBV7-9 and TRBJ2-7, with 9 bases that match TRBD1. The source is a male donor with ankylosing spondylitis. The CDR3 nucleotides are TGTGCCAGCAGCTTAAGGGGACAGGGTTTCGACGAGCAGTACTTC. It translates to CASSLRGQGFDEQYF.